In this sample, the clone carrying this TCR beta chain turned up a few times. Its antigen is not identified. This sample was taken from a study of T cell repertoires in cytomegalovirus infection. At the level of the study: The authors used CMV epitopes that were HLA-C-restricted (recently identified) and HLA-B-restricted (well studied). Public signatures in TCR beta pointed to CMV infection and matching HLA type.

CDR1 is SEHNR and CDR2 is FQNEAQ in the germline V gene (reference sequence). The CDR3 is made up of 16 amino acids. Trimming shortened V by 5 bases and J by 7 bases, and 20 bases separated the two germline ends. TCRdb called the reads again in MiXCR, with one record for every CDR3 protein. The sample yields 700,000 to 900,000 distinct CDR3 sequences, around 29% seen once. V is TRBV7-9 and J is TRBJ2-2, with D perhaps TRBD1 (6 bases). The receptor was isolated from a human donor in good health (CMV status not recorded). Some clones in this sample may be carry-over from other donors' samples. The sample in question was cultured CD8+ T cells from PBMCs, obtained from culture after CMV antigen stimulation. The CDR3 DNA reads TGTGCCAGCAGCCCGACAGGATCCAAGGCAAGCGGGGAGCTGTTTTTT. Translated, it gives CASSPTGSKASGELFF.